Presented here are 32 T cell receptor beta chains from one specimen sequenced in a study of blood T cell repertoires in COVID-19. Clones were sequenced by immunoSEQ multiplex PCR, and TCRdb holds only the in-frame ones, with some missing. The table includes 390,000 or so clones, more than 75% detected once. Sequences were obtained from peripheral blood. The receptors come from a woman aged 25 to 39 with COVID-19, enrolled during active disease.

This clone came up once. V and J are TRBV6-5 and TRBJ2-7, with TRBD1 identical over 7 bases. Germline V gives CDR1 MNHEY, CDR2 SVGAGI. CDR3 size: 12 residues. With 6 bases clipped from V and 6 bases from J, the junction kept 5 bases outside the gene matches. The CDR3 sequence is CASRFTGVEQYF. The CDR3 DNA is TGTGCCAGCAGATTCACAGGGGTCGAGCAGTACTTC.

Only one count was recorded for this clone. The genes are TRBV7-8 and TRBJ2-2; possibly TRBD1 for D (5 bases). The germline CDR1 and CDR2 sequences are SGHVS and FQNEAQ. Between the trimmed V and J ends, which lost 0 bases and 6 bases, there was a span of 8 bases. There are 14 residues in the CDR3. Written as DNA, the CDR3 is TGTGCCAGCAGCTTAGCAATGGGGCCCGGGGAGCTGTTTTTT. Translation gives CASSLAMGPGELFF.

CDR3 sequence (DNA): TGCGCCAGCAGCCAAGTCCGGGACAGGGGAAAAAAACTGTTTTTT. Amino acids: CASSQVRDRGKKLFF. The chain links TRBV4-1 to TRBJ1-4; 10 bases are a match to TRBD1. The CDR3 extends over 15 amino acids. The V gene end was trimmed by 1 base and the J gene end by 9 bases; junction bases not matched to a gene: 5. CDR1 is MGHRA, CDR2 YSYEKL, per germline.

This chain connects TRBV5-6 to TRBJ2-5; 9 positions agree with TRBD2. The CDR3 spans 17 residues. Trimming cost V 4 bases and J 4 bases; bases outside gene matches: 14. The germline gives CDR1 SGHDT, CDR2 YYEEEE. This CDR3 is CASSRKHGLASIETQYF. CDR3 nucleotide sequence: TGTGCCAGCAGCCGGAAGCACGGACTAGCGTCGATAGAGACCCAGTACTTC.

This chain joins TRBV6-6 and TRBJ1-5, with D possibly being TRBD1 (5 bases). CDR1 MNHNY and CDR2 SVGAGI come from the germline V gene (reference sequence). The CDR3 has 14 residues. Trimming took off 8 bases at V and 5 bases at J, with 16 bases between the two ends. CDR3 sequence (DNA): TGTGCCAGCGCGAGGCAGGGTCGCGATCAGCCCCAGCATTTT. As protein: CASARQGRDQPQHF.

The V gene is TRBV24-1, the J gene TRBJ1-6; D gene uncertain. V gave up 7 bases and J gave up 5 bases, with 8 bases separating them. The CDR3 runs 13 residues. Germline CDR1 KGHDR, CDR2 SFDVKD. CDR3 bases: TGTGCCACCAGCCAATTCCATAATTCACCCCTCCACTTT. This codes for CATSQFHNSPLHF.

V gene TRBV29-1 combines with J gene TRBJ2-6; 8 bases match TRBD1. The junction had 7 bases not matched to a gene; V was cut back by 1 base and J by 2 bases. Per germline, CDR1 SQVTM and CDR2 ANQGSEA. The CDR3 runs to 17 residues. CDR3: CSVEVPRGLPGANVLTF. The CDR3 coding sequence is TGCAGCGTTGAAGTGCCCAGGGGGCTACCTGGGGCCAACGTCCTGACTTTC.

In this sample, this clone turned up a few times. The chain links TRBV19 to TRBJ2-1; D is ambiguous. Germline loops: CDR1 LNHDA, CDR2 SQIVND (reference sequence). This CDR3 is built from 11 residues. Trimming took 5 bases from V and 5 from J, leaving 4 bases between them. The chain's CDR3 is CASSLHNEQFF. In DNA, the CDR3 is TGTGCCAGTAGTCTACACAATGAGCAGTTCTTC. Based on the CDR3 plus reference TRBV19 and TRBJ2-1, the full variable domain is DGGITQSPKYLFRKEGQNVTLSCEQNLNHDAMYWYRQDPGQGLRLIYYSQIVNDFQKGDIAEGYSVSREKKESFPLTVTSAQKNPTAFYLCASSLHNEQFFGPGTRLTVL.

The rearrangement links TRBV5-1 to TRBJ2-7, with unresolved D. This CDR3 is 9 amino acids long. Germline V gives CDR1 SGHRS, CDR2 YFSETQ. V lost 9 bases and J lost 3, with 4 bases in between. The chain's CDR3 is CAILYEQYF. Written as DNA, the CDR3 is TGCGCCATTCTCTACGAGCAGTACTTC.

The chain combines TRBV5-4 with TRBJ2-7; 7 bases are a match to TRBD2. CDR1 SGHNT and CDR2 YYREEE come from the germline V gene (reference sequence). The CDR3 contains 16 residues. Trimming at V came to 2 bases and at J to 3 bases, leaving 11 bases not matched to a gene. The CDR3 DNA is TGTGCCAGCAGCTTCTTTGGCACGGGAGGTGACTACGAGCAGTACTTC. Translation gives CASSFFGTGGDYEQYF. Full variable domain (outside the CDR3, taken from reference TRBV5-4 and TRBJ2-7): ETGVTQSPTHLIKTRGQQVTLRCSSQSGHNTVSWYQQALGQGPQFIFQYYREEENGRGNFPPRFSGLQFPNYSSELNVNALELDDSALYLCASSFFGTGGDYEQYFGPGTRLTVT.

This clone was found a few times. This chain links TRBV2 with TRBJ2-1, with 8 bases matching TRBD2. Germline V gives CDR1 SNHLY, CDR2 FYNNEI. The CDR3 is made up of 17 amino acids. V gave up 2 bases and J gave up 9 bases; unmatched junction bases: 15. As DNA, the CDR3 is TGTGCCAGCAGTGAATTCGTCGCGGGAGGTATCGGGGGTGAGCAGTTCTTC. The encoded protein is CASSEFVAGGIGGEQFF.

The V call is TRBV6-5, the J call TRBJ2-7; D may be TRBD1 (6 bases). CDR1 is MNHEY and CDR2 is SVGAGI in the germline V gene. CDR3 length: 15 residues. V was pared by 0 bases and J by 3 bases, with 12 bases between. CDR3 protein: CASSYSRGQNYEQYF. Here the CDR3 DNA reads TGTGCCAGCAGTTACTCTCGGGGACAAAACTACGAGCAGTACTTC.

CDR3 residues: CASSYNQPQHF. CDR3 DNA sequence: TGTGCCAGCAGCTACAATCAGCCCCAGCATTTT. The chain couples TRBV27 to TRBJ1-5; D is undetermined. V lost 6 bases and J 3 bases, leaving 3 bases between the germline ends. Looked up from germline, CDR1 is MNHEY and CDR2 is SMNVEV (reference sequence). The CDR3 has 11 residues.

CDR3 protein: CASSQGGLAGWDEQFF. The CDR3 nucleotides read TGCGCCAGCAGCCAAGGAGGACTAGCGGGATGGGATGAGCAGTTCTTC. The genes are TRBV4-1 and TRBJ2-1, with 12 positions matching TRBD2. This CDR3 has 16 amino acids. Germline CDR1 is MGHRA and CDR2 is YSYEKL. J gave up 8 bases and V 1 base, and 6 bases lay outside the gene matches.

The table lists this clone with many counts. The V and J genes are TRBV4-1 and TRBJ2-1, with unresolved D. Germline CDR1 and CDR2: MGHRA and YSYEKL. This CDR3 spans 14 amino acids. Between the trimmed V and J ends, which lost 1 base and 9 bases, there was a span of 13 bases. CDR3 in amino acids: CASSQGRDRSEQFF. As DNA, the CDR3 is TGCGCCAGCAGCCAAGGAAGAGATCGTAGTGAGCAGTTCTTC.

To note about this clone: The sample holds other DNA sequences that translate to the same CDR3. The chain has TRBV19 and TRBJ2-7; 9 nucleotides align to TRBD2. Looked up from germline, CDR1 is LNHDA and CDR2 is SQIVND (reference sequence). V was clipped by 6 bases and J by 0 bases; unmatched bases: 6. CDR3 size: 15 residues. The CDR3 sequence is CASSQLAGDSYEQYF. The CDR3 region has the DNA TGTGCCAGTAGCCAGTTAGCGGGGGACTCCTACGAGCAGTACTTC. Full variable domain (remainder filled in from reference TRBV19 and TRBJ2-7): DGGITQSPKYLFRKEGQNVTLSCEQNLNHDAMYWYRQDPGQGLRLIYYSQIVNDFQKGDIAEGYSVSREKKESFPLTVTSAQKNPTAFYLCASSQLAGDSYEQYFGPGTRLTVT.

This rearrangement joins TRBV6-5 to TRBJ1-3; no firm D call. Germline V gene lookup returns CDR1 MNHEY and CDR2 SVGAGI. The CDR3 spans 12 residues. V lost 6 bases and J 4 bases, leaving 7 bases between the germline ends. The CDR3 DNA sequence: TGTGCCAGCAGGACACCAGGAAACACCATATATTTT. This gives the protein CASRTPGNTIYF.

V and J are TRBV6-2 or TRBV6-3 and TRBJ2-1; a weak D match, TRBD2 (6 bases). CDR3 length equals 14 residues. V was trimmed by 0 bases and J by 7 bases, leaving 10 bases between them. Germline CDR1 and CDR2: MNHEY and SVGEGT. CDR3 DNA: TGTGCCAGCAGTTACTCGATGGGGGGAAATGAGCAGTTCTTC. Translated, it gives CASSYSMGGNEQFF.

The genes are TRBV2 and TRBJ2-7; D gene unclear. Deletions cut 3 bases from V and 3 bases from J, with 12 bases between. Germline V gives CDR1 SNHLY, CDR2 FYNNEI. The CDR3 loop spans 14 amino acids. The DNA of the CDR3 is TGTGCCAGCAGTGAGGGCCTACAAGTCTACGAGCAGTACTTC. Amino acid sequence: CASSEGLQVYEQYF.

This clone was seen only once. The rearrangement joins TRBV13 to TRBJ2-3, with D maybe TRBD2 (6 bases). CDR3 length equals 14 residues. Trimming left V 4 bases short and J 2 bases short, with 10 bases between. Germline V lookup: CDR1 PRHDT, CDR2 FYEKMQ (reference sequence). CDR3 sequence (DNA): TGTGCCAGCAGCTCCGGAGGGCCCACAGATACGCAGTATTTT. Its translation: CASSSGGPTDTQYF.

CDR3 nucleotides: TGCGCCAGCAGCTTACTCGGACAGGGCACTAATGAAAAACTGTTTTTT. Protein: CASSLLGQGTNEKLFF. The genes are TRBV5-1 and TRBJ1-4; 8 bases are a match to TRBD1. The CDR3 is made up of 16 amino acids. The J segment lost 2 bases and the V segment lost 2 bases, leaving 5 bases of the junction unmatched. Germline loops: CDR1 SGHRS, CDR2 YFSETQ. Variable domain in full (rest from reference TRBV5-1 and TRBJ1-4): KAGVTQTPRYLIKTRGQQVTLSCSPISGHRSVSWYQQTPGQGLQFLFEYFSETQRNKGNFPGRFSGRQFSNSRSEMNVSTLELGDSALYLCASSLLGQGTNEKLFFGSGTQLSVL.

The V call is TRBV27, the J call TRBJ2-5; 15 nucleotides line up with TRBD2. Germline lookup yields CDR1 MNHEY and CDR2 SMNVEV (reference sequence). V gave up 5 bases and J gave up 5 bases; unmatched junction bases: 9. This CDR3 is built from 17 residues. The CDR3 bases are TGTGCCAGCAGTCCCCGGACTAGCGGGAGGGCCTCCGAGACCCAGTACTTC. Its protein is CASSPRTSGRASETQYF.

This clone appeared once. V is TRBV7-9 and J is TRBJ1-3; D is uncertain. The ends were cut back, 5 bases at V and 2 bases at J, with 10 bases in the middle. Looked up from germline, CDR1 is SEHNR and CDR2 is FQNEAQ (reference sequence). CDR3 length equals 14 residues. This chain's CDR3 is CASSPNQAGNTIYF. The CDR3, as DNA: TGTGCCAGCAGCCCCAATCAGGCTGGAAACACCATATATTTT.

The J gene is TRBJ2-2, the V gene TRBV7-3; D is ambiguous. Germline CDR1 and CDR2: SGHTA and FQGTGA. This CDR3 is 14 amino acids long. Trimming took 2 bases from V and 0 from J, leaving 4 bases between them. CDR3 coding DNA: TGTGCCAGCAGCTTATCCACGAACACCGGGGAGCTGTTTTTT. Translation: CASSLSTNTGELFF.

The rearrangement links TRBV7-2 to TRBJ2-7; 9 nucleotides agree with TRBD2. This CDR3 has 17 amino acids. Per germline, CDR1 SGHTA and CDR2 FQGNSA. With V trimmed by 0 bases and J by 3 bases, 9 bases remained unmatched. The CDR3 is CASSLAALAGQYYEQYF. The CDR3 coding sequence is TGTGCCAGCAGCTTAGCGGCGCTAGCGGGGCAATACTACGAGCAGTACTTC.

Only one count was recorded for this clone. This chain uses TRBV7-3 with TRBJ2-1, with D tentatively TRBD2 (6 bases). The length of the CDR3 is 15 residues. V lost 1 base and J 8 bases, leaving 15 bases between the germline ends. Germline V gives CDR1 SGHTA, CDR2 FQGTGA. This CDR3 is CASSLRAGSLYEQFF. The CDR3 region has the DNA TGTGCCAGCAGCTTAAGGGCGGGAAGTTTATATGAGCAGTTCTTC.

A few counts support this clone. The chain carries TRBV5-4 and TRBJ2-1; unclear D gene. Germline CDR1 reads SGHNT; CDR2 reads YYREEE (reference sequence). Trimming removed 0 bases at V and 1 base at J, with 5 bases between. The CDR3 spans 14 residues. The CDR3 nucleotides read TGTGCCAGCAGCTTGGGACTTTCCTACAATGAGCAGTTCTTC. It specifies CASSLGLSYNEQFF.

The chain combines TRBV7-3 with TRBJ1-3; no reliable D call. V was pared by 1 base and J by 0 bases, with 13 bases between. The germline CDR1 and CDR2 sequences are SGHTA and FQGTGA. This CDR3 contains 17 residues. The CDR3 protein is CASSLIGGLGSGNTIYF. CDR3 nucleotides: TGTGCCAGCAGCTTAATAGGCGGGCTCGGCTCTGGAAACACCATATATTTT.

This clone was detected once. The V gene is TRBV11-2, the J gene TRBJ2-7, with 7 bases that match TRBD2. The CDR3 runs 14 residues. Germline values: CDR1 SGHAT, CDR2 FQNNGV. V gave up 3 bases and J gave up 6 bases; unmatched junction bases: 8. The CDR3 region is CASSFYGLVGEQYF. As DNA, the CDR3 is TGTGCCAGCAGCTTTTACGGACTAGTGGGCGAGCAGTACTTC.

This chain links TRBV12-3 or TRBV12-4 with TRBJ2-1, with TRBD1 identical over 8 bases. The CDR3 has 13 amino acids. V dropped 6 bases and J dropped 9; count of bases not matched to a gene: 7. The CDR3 DNA reads TGTGCCAGCAGACAAAACACAGGGGGTGAGCAGTTCTTC. Translated, it gives CASRQNTGGEQFF.

V gene TRBV4-1 combines with J gene TRBJ2-2, with D perhaps matching TRBD1 (6 bases). CDR3 length: 15 amino acids. Germline V gives CDR1 MGHRA, CDR2 YSYEKL. Trimming pared 0 bases from V and 5 bases from J, leaving 10 bases between. The CDR3 loop reads CASSQEGHRTGELFF. CDR3 bases: TGCGCCAGCAGCCAAGAGGGACATAGGACCGGGGAGCTGTTTTTT.

This clone came up once. The chain combines TRBV19 with TRBJ2-3; 14 bases fit TRBD2. CDR1 and CDR2 from the germline V gene are LNHDA and SQIVND (reference sequence). Unmatched junction bases numbered 6, after V lost 3 bases and J lost 1 base. The CDR3 has 18 amino acids. CDR3 residues: CASSISPGLAGGTDTQYF. In nucleotides, the CDR3 is TGTGCCAGTAGTATTTCCCCGGGACTAGCGGGAGGCACAGATACGCAGTATTTT.